This T cell receptor beta chain was identified in a study of T cells of healthy individuals. V was clipped by 5 bases and J by 5 bases; unmatched bases: 17. The germline V gene encodes CDR1 SQVTM and CDR2 ANQGSEA. The CDR3 extends over 16 amino acids. TCRdb redid the calling of the 5' RACE reads with MiXCR, one entry per CDR3 protein. Of some 82,000 distinct CDR3 sequences in the sample, more than 5% were seen once. Only a few counts were recorded for this clonotype. This sequence originates from a female donor in good health. The chain is built from TRBV29-1 and TRBJ1-1, with 7 bases that match TRBD1. This chain's CDR3 is CSVNNLRGGVLTEAFF. The CDR3 DNA reads TGCAGCGTTAATAACTTGAGAGGGGGCGTTTTGACTGAAGCTTTCTTT.